This TCR beta chain was recorded in a study of early T cells in non-severe SARS-CoV-2 infection. This clonotype was detected ten times or more. Unmatched junction bases numbered 8, after V lost 4 bases and J lost 4 bases. The CDR3 runs 15 residues. Germline V lookup: CDR1 SNHLY, CDR2 FYNNEI. TCRdb redid the calling of the 5' RACE reads with MiXCR, one entry per CDR3 protein. The sample records fewer than 65,000 distinct CDR3 sequences, around 9% being singletons. This TCR came from an adult who was a healthcare worker with PCR-confirmed SARS-CoV-2 infection or an uninfected control (not recorded which). The genes are TRBV2 and TRBJ1-2, with 8 bases fitting TRBD1. The sequencing sample was made of whole blood. CDR3 region: CASSGADRGFYGYTF. The CDR3 nucleotides are TGTGCCAGCAGTGGAGCTGACAGGGGATTCTATGGCTACACCTTC.